This T cell receptor beta chain was recorded in a study of cytomegalovirus exposure and HLA in healthy donors. The PCR made use of 60 Vbeta and 13 Jbeta primers. Sequenced by immunoSEQ multiplex PCR; TCRdb stores in-frame clones only, minus some. The data contain 90,000 to 150,000 clones, less than 10% of them singletons. Findings and limits, study-wide: When analyzed later, the rates of TCR association showed variation by HLA locus, with DRB1 the most and HLA-C the fewest.

This clone turned up a few times. Its antigen is unidentified. Healthy bone marrow donors made up the donor group. The clonotype was recovered from a woman aged 35 to 49 in good health and CMV-seropositive. The sample comprised PBMCs.

The CDR3 region has the DNA TGTGCCAGCCCCGGGAGTATGGACGGTAGCAATCAGCCCCAGCATTTT. Translation: CASPGSMDGSNQPQHF. V gene TRBV27 combines with J gene TRBJ1-5; D remains ambiguous. V was trimmed by 8 bases and J by 0 bases, leaving 17 bases between them. This CDR3 region has 16 residues. CDR1 MNHEY and CDR2 SMNVEV come from the germline V gene (reference sequence).